This T cell receptor (beta chain) was sequenced during a study of resident and recirculating memory T cells in vitiligo. Stability required unchanged lesions during the previous 6 months. Overall study findings and caveats: Non-conserved TCRs across sites and patients suggested distinct clones per lesion.

TCRdb's copy holds only in-frame clones and misses some; the assay was immunoSEQ multiplex PCR. The data hold 72,000 or so clones, with about 92% observed a single time. Germline values: CDR1 ENHRY, CDR2 SYGVKD. The CDR3 has 10 amino acids. This clone was seen a single time. Its antigen remains unknown. The sample comprised blood. This chain joins TRBV10-3 and TRBJ2-7; D uncertain. This receptor was obtained from a male donor with vitiligo. The CDR3 region is CGEVGLEQYF. The CDR3 DNA is TGTGGCGAAGTTGGTTTGGAGCAGTACTTC.